The T cell receptor beta chain described here comes from a study of T cells in tumors and immune-related adverse events. This CDR3 comprises 18 residues. V lost 1 base to trimming and J lost 0 bases, with 15 bases between them. Germline CDR1 is SGHAT and CDR2 is FQNNGV. Some clones are missing from TCRdb's copy, which holds only in-frame ones; the method was immunoSEQ multiplex PCR. The table includes tens of thousands of clones, about 89% detected once. The source is a female donor with metastatic renal cell carcinoma. This chain connects TRBV11-2 to TRBJ2-2; D might be TRBD2 (7 bases). Sequenced here: lymph node tissue, sampled from a patient treated with anti-PD-1 therapy. In DNA form, the CDR3 reads TGTGCCAGCAGCTTAGCCTCCGGGGGGCCTTCGAACACCGGGGAGCTGTTTTTT. Translation gives CASSLASGGPSNTGELFF.